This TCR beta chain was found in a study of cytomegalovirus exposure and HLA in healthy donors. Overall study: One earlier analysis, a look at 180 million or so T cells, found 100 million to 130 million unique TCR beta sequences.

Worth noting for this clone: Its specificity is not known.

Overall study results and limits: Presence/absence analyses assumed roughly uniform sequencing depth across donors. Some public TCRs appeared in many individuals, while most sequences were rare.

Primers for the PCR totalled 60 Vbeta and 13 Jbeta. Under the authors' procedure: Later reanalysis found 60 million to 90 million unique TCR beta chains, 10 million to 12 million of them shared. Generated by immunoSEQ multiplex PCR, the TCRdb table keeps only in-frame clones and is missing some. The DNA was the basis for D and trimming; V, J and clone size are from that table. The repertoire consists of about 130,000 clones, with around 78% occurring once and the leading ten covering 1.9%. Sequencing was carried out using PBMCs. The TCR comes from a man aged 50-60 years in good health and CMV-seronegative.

This CDR3 reads CASSARGSNQPQHF. The DNA of the CDR3 is TGTGCCAGTAGTGCCCGGGGAAGTAATCAGCCCCAGCATTTT. This chain uses TRBV19 with TRBJ1-5; no clear D gene. Germline V lookup: CDR1 LNHDA, CDR2 SQIVND (reference sequence). V dropped 5 bases and J dropped 4 bases, with 12 bases sitting between them. The CDR3 length is 14 residues.